The 26 T cell receptor beta chains listed next were all sequenced from one sample in a study of siplizumab effects on memory and regulatory T cells. This table comes from immunoSEQ multiplex PCR, and its TCRdb copy is limited to in-frame clones, with some not included. The sample records about 50,000 clones, about 88% being singletons. What was sequenced was naive CD8+ T cells sorted from blood. The receptor set was obtained from a human donor in good health.

This clone was observed a single time. The chain carries TRBV27 and TRBJ2-1; maybe TRBD1 (5 bases). Germline V gene lookup returns CDR1 MNHEY and CDR2 SMNVEV (reference sequence). CDR3 length: 15 amino acids. V lost 2 bases and J lost 2, with 10 bases in between. The chain's CDR3 is CASSLRLGAYNEQFF. The CDR3 DNA reads TGTGCCAGCAGTTTAAGATTAGGGGCCTACAATGAGCAGTTCTTC.

The J gene is TRBJ1-2, the V gene TRBV4-1; D gene uncertain. V lost 0 bases and J 0 bases, leaving 8 bases between the germline ends. Looked up from germline, CDR1 is MGHRA and CDR2 is YSYEKL. The CDR3 has 15 residues. DNA of the CDR3: TGCGCCAGCAGCCAAGACCTGCGGTCTAACTATGGCTACACCTTC. It codes for CASSQDLRSNYGYTF.

This clone appeared once. This chain joins TRBV25-1 and TRBJ1-2; weak D call: TRBD1 (5 bases). The ends were cut back, 3 bases at V and 6 bases at J, with 17 bases in the middle. This CDR3 comprises 15 residues. Germline CDR1 MGHDK, CDR2 SYGVNS. The DNA for the CDR3 is TGTGCCAGCAGTGAGGTTGGGACCCTCGCCCATGGCTACACCTTC. Its translation: CASSEVGTLAHGYTF.

The CDR3: CASSFLFLTGENEKLFF. CDR3 bases: TGTGCCAGCAGCTTCCTCTTCCTGACAGGAGAAAATGAAAAACTGTTTTTT. This chain uses TRBV7-9 with TRBJ1-4, with TRBD1 as a possible D gene (6 bases). The CDR3 contains 17 residues. Trimming pared 3 bases from V and 5 bases from J, leaving 19 bases between. Looked up from germline, CDR1 is SEHNR and CDR2 is FQNEAQ (reference sequence).

Here the CDR3 DNA reads TGTGCCACCCGGCAGAGTACTGAAGCTTTCTTT. Translated, it gives CATRQSTEAFF. V gene TRBV15 combines with J gene TRBJ1-1; D remains unclear. V was trimmed by 8 bases and J by 5 bases, leaving 9 bases between them. The CDR3 sequence is 11 residues long. Per the germline V gene, CDR1 is LNHNV and CDR2 is YYDKDF (reference sequence).

V usage is TRBV5-1 and J usage is TRBJ1-1; no clear D. Germline V gives CDR1 SGHRS, CDR2 YFSETQ. Trimming took off 0 bases at V and 4 bases at J, with 10 bases between the two ends. The CDR3 is 14 amino acids. CDR3 sequence: CASSLAEGGTEAFF. The CDR3 region has the DNA TGCGCCAGCAGCTTGGCCGAGGGCGGCACTGAAGCTTTCTTT.

The V call is TRBV11-2, the J call TRBJ2-1; D might be TRBD1 (6 bases). The V gene lost 4 bases and the J gene lost 4 bases, with 8 bases spanning the gap. The CDR3 totals 13 residues. The germline V gene encodes CDR1 SGHAT and CDR2 FQNNGV. CDR3 nucleotides: TGTGCCAGCAGCTGGACAGTTTACAATGAGCAGTTCTTC. It yields the protein CASSWTVYNEQFF.

V is TRBV2 and J is TRBJ2-2, with 7 bases that match TRBD1. V trimming: 4 bases; J trimming: 6 bases; junction bases outside the gene matches: 11. The CDR3 contains 16 residues. Germline V CDR1 and CDR2: SNHLY, FYNNEI. CDR3 sequence: CASSGAKGAVAGELFF. CDR3 bases: TGTGCCAGCAGTGGAGCTAAGGGGGCGGTGGCCGGGGAGCTGTTTTTT.

This chain links TRBV2 with TRBJ1-1, with D tentatively TRBD1 (6 bases). CDR1 SNHLY and CDR2 FYNNEI come from the germline V gene. This CDR3 region has 16 residues. Trimming took off 0 bases at V and 11 bases at J, with 22 bases between the two ends. The CDR3 coding sequence is TGTGCCAGCAGTGAAGCGGGGGCAGGCGCCTTATCTAGGGCTTTCTTT. It codes for CASSEAGAGALSRAFF.

The chain couples TRBV18 to TRBJ1-2; TRBD1 matches 8 bases. This CDR3 is built from 16 residues. The V segment lost 2 bases and the J segment 1 base; nucleotides outside the gene matches: 6. The V gene's germline CDR1 is KGHSH and CDR2 LQKENI. CDR3 protein: CASSPIGQGRNYGYTF. CDR3 sequence (DNA): TGTGCCAGCTCACCAATAGGACAGGGCCGTAACTATGGCTACACCTTC.

J is TRBJ2-5 and V is TRBV2, with 11 bases matching TRBD1. Germline CDR1 reads SNHLY; CDR2 reads FYNNEI. The CDR3 has 16 residues. The V segment lost 2 bases and the J segment 4 bases; nucleotides outside the gene matches: 6. The CDR3 loop is CASSEFRTGGGETQYF. CDR3 nucleotides: TGTGCCAGCAGTGAATTCAGGACAGGGGGCGGAGAGACCCAGTACTTC.

This clone was seen only a few times. The chain has TRBV10-1 and TRBJ1-1; D gene unclear. The CDR3 extends over 13 amino acids. Germline lookup yields CDR1 WNHNN and CDR2 SYGVQD (reference sequence). Trimming left V 6 bases short and J 0 bases short, with 8 bases between. This CDR3 reads CASREGMNTEAFF. The CDR3 DNA sequence: TGCGCCAGCAGGGAGGGAATGAACACTGAAGCTTTCTTT.

The chain joins TRBV4-2 to TRBJ1-1, with D hard to call. This CDR3 comprises 16 residues. Germline values: CDR1 LGHNA, CDR2 YNFKEQ. Trimming stripped 2 bases from V and 0 bases from J, with 13 bases between. The CDR3, as DNA: TGTGCCAGCAGCCAACGCTATGAGGAATTGAACACTGAAGCTTTCTTT. Amino acid sequence: CASSQRYEELNTEAFF.

The chain uses TRBV5-1 and TRBJ2-3; D may be TRBD1 (6 bases). The CDR3 loop spans 19 amino acids. V was shortened by 5 bases and J by 0 bases, with 25 bases between the two germline ends. Germline CDR1 is SGHRS and CDR2 is YFSETQ. The CDR3 loop reads CASRPRDTNLRHSTDTQYF. In DNA form, the CDR3 reads TGCGCCAGCAGGCCTAGGGACACCAACTTGAGGCATAGCACAGATACGCAGTATTTT.

The genes are TRBV7-9 and TRBJ2-1; no reliable D call. This CDR3 comprises 13 residues. The V gene lost 1 base and the J gene lost 5 bases, with 6 bases spanning the gap. The germline V gene encodes CDR1 SEHNR and CDR2 FQNEAQ (reference sequence). The CDR3 loop is CASSLVENNEQFF. CDR3 nucleotide sequence: TGTGCCAGCAGCTTAGTAGAAAACAATGAGCAGTTCTTC.

The gene calls are TRBV7-9 and TRBJ1-1; D is undetermined. Germline V gene sequence: CDR1 SEHNR, CDR2 FQNEAQ (reference sequence). The CDR3 loop spans 13 amino acids. Trimming pared 2 bases from V and 2 bases from J, leaving 6 bases between. CDR3 region: CASSLQVNTEAFF. Here the CDR3 DNA reads TGTGCCAGCAGCTTACAGGTAAACACTGAAGCTTTCTTT.

This rearrangement joins TRBV7-2 to TRBJ1-4, with no clear D. The germline gives CDR1 SGHTA, CDR2 FQGNSA. V gave up 6 bases and J gave up 2 bases, with 4 bases separating them. CDR3 length equals 12 residues. CDR3 coding DNA: TGTGCCAGCAGTTCTACTAATGAAAAACTGTTTTTT. It specifies CASSSTNEKLFF.

The V call is TRBV9, the J call TRBJ2-7; maybe TRBD2 (6 bases). CDR1 SGDLS and CDR2 YYNGEE come from the germline V gene. This CDR3 has 13 residues. Trimming left V 2 bases short and J 4 bases short, with 10 bases between. The CDR3 region is CASSVDSGYEQYF. In DNA form, the CDR3 reads TGTGCCAGCAGCGTTGATAGCGGATACGAGCAGTACTTC.

This clone occurred a few times. This chain connects TRBV25-1 to TRBJ1-6; D not certain. This CDR3 region has 15 residues. Trimming left V 6 bases short and J 7 bases short, with 16 bases between. Germline CDR1 and CDR2: MGHDK and SYGVNS. The CDR3 DNA reads as TGTGCCAGCAGCCGTACGGGCTCTGTCAATTCACCCCTCCACTTT. Its protein product is CASSRTGSVNSPLHF.

CDR3 nucleotide sequence: TGCGCCAGCAGGACAGACTACAATGAGCAGTTCTTC. Its translation: CASRTDYNEQFF. V usage is TRBV5-1 and J usage is TRBJ2-1, with TRBD1 as a possible D gene (5 bases). The CDR3 extends over 12 amino acids. The germline V gene has CDR1 SGHRS and CDR2 YFSETQ. V lost 5 bases to trimming and J lost 3 bases, with 6 bases between them.

V gene TRBV4-1 combines with J gene TRBJ1-1; D call uncertain. The CDR3 sequence is 14 residues long. V lost 3 bases and J 4 bases, leaving 12 bases between the germline ends. Germline V gene data show CDR1 as MGHRA and CDR2 as YSYEKL. As DNA, the CDR3 is TGCGCCAGCAGCCAGGCTGGTCAGGCCACTGAAGCTTTCTTT. Amino acid sequence: CASSQAGQATEAFF.

This sequence joins TRBV5-1 and TRBJ2-5; D not certain. The length of the CDR3 is 14 residues. Germline values: CDR1 SGHRS, CDR2 YFSETQ. Trimming removed 4 bases at V and 1 base at J, with 11 bases between. The CDR3 sequence is CASSADTSQETQYF. The CDR3, as DNA: TGCGCCAGCAGCGCTGACACATCCCAAGAGACCCAGTACTTC.

In this sample, this clone turned up a few times. The chain joins TRBV2 to TRBJ1-3; D not resolved. CDR3 length: 14 residues. V lost 1 base to trimming and J lost 0 bases, with 4 bases between them. Germline assignment: CDR1 SNHLY and CDR2 FYNNEI. The CDR3 is CASSEGGSGNTIYF. The CDR3 DNA reads TGTGCCAGCAGTGAAGGGGGCTCTGGAAACACCATATATTTT.

The gene calls are TRBV27 and TRBJ2-5; D not resolved. Trimming took 5 bases from V and 2 from J, leaving 18 bases between them. Germline CDR1 is MNHEY and CDR2 is SMNVEV (reference sequence). This CDR3 region has 16 residues. The CDR3 loop reads CASSPHPNEEQETQYF. In DNA form, the CDR3 reads TGTGCCAGCAGTCCCCACCCTAATGAGGAGCAAGAGACCCAGTACTTC.

The V and J genes are TRBV7-2 and TRBJ1-1; perhaps TRBD1 as D (5 bases). The CDR3 runs 15 residues. The V gene lost 1 base and the J gene lost 8 bases, with 17 bases spanning the gap. Germline-derived CDR1 and CDR2 are SGHTA and FQGNSA. Here the CDR3 DNA reads TGTGCCAGCAGCTTAGGGCTGGGGCAGATACCCGAAGCTTTCTTT. It translates to CASSLGLGQIPEAFF.

The V call is TRBV19, the J call TRBJ1-1; weak D call: TRBD1 (5 bases). In germline, CDR1 is LNHDA, CDR2 SQIVND (reference sequence). The V end lost 5 bases, the J end lost 1 base, and 8 bases lay between the germline ends. The CDR3 length is 13 residues. As DNA, the CDR3 is TGTGCCAGTAGTGTCGACAGGAACACTGAAGCTTTCTTT. Its translation is CASSVDRNTEAFF. Full variable domain (remainder filled in from reference TRBV19 and TRBJ1-1): DGGITQSPKYLFRKEGQNVTLSCEQNLNHDAMYWYRQDPGQGLRLIYYSQIVNDFQKGDIAEGYSVSREKKESFPLTVTSAQKNPTAFYLCASSVDRNTEAFFGQGTRLTVV.